A selection of T cell receptor beta chains follows, all from one sample in a study of T-cell reconstitution after alpha-beta-depleted transplantation in children. TCRdb itself ran the PCR reads through MiXCR, one entry per CDR3 protein. This table has about 490,000 distinct CDR3 sequences, about 11% appearing once. The starting material was PBMCs, obtained before TCRalphabeta/CD19-depleted stem cell transplant. Every receptor here comes from a child aged 2-15 years with inherited bone marrow failure, due to receive a stem cell transplant. The CDR3 runs from the conserved cysteine through the conserved F or W. Each record gives: CDR3 protein, CDR3 DNA, J gene, clone size, D gene, V gene. D genes are given only for firm matches. Clone size is stated in some rows and not others, as once, few, many or a class when expanded.

CDR3 protein: CASSLPPGGRAGNEQFF; CDR3 DNA: TGTGCCAGCAGCTTACCCCCTGGCGGGAGGGCGGGGAATGAGCAGTTCTTC; J gene: TRBJ2-1; clone size: -; D gene: TRBD2; V gene: TRBV7-9
CDR3 protein: CSVGIPRQGYEKLFF; CDR3 DNA: TGCAGCGTTGGAATCCCGAGGCAGGGTTATGAAAAACTGTTTTTT; J gene: TRBJ1-4; clone size: many; D gene: -; V gene: TRBV29-1
CDR3 protein: CAWSGASPSRTYEQYF; CDR3 DNA: TGTGCCTGGAGTGGGGCCTCTCCGTCGAGGACCTACGAGCAGTACTTC; J gene: TRBJ2-7; clone size: many; D gene: -; V gene: TRBV30
CDR3 protein: CASSQDGGLISGPRNTIYF; CDR3 DNA: TGCGCCAGCAGCCAAGATGGAGGTTTGATCAGTGGCCCTAGAAACACCATATATTTT; J gene: TRBJ1-3; clone size: -; D gene: -; V gene: TRBV4-3
CDR3 protein: CASSYEAGSGANVLTF; CDR3 DNA: TGTGCCAGCAGTTACGAGGCAGGGTCTGGGGCCAACGTCCTGACTTTC; J gene: TRBJ2-6; clone size: many; D gene: -; V gene: TRBV6-5
CDR3 protein: CASSPLNNRNSYEQYF; CDR3 DNA: TGCGCCAGCAGCCCTTTGAATAATCGGAACTCCTACGAGCAGTACTTC; J gene: TRBJ2-7; clone size: many; D gene: -; V gene: TRBV4-1
CDR3 protein: CASSSMDRLSNQPQHF; CDR3 DNA: TGTGCCAGCAGCTCGATGGACAGGCTTAGCAATCAGCCCCAGCATTTT; J gene: TRBJ1-5; clone size: many; D gene: TRBD1; V gene: TRBV5-6
CDR3 protein: CASSDVTNYGYTF; CDR3 DNA: TGTGCCAGCAGTGATGTCACTAACTATGGCTACACCTTC; J gene: TRBJ1-2; clone size: many; D gene: -; V gene: TRBV28
CDR3 protein: CATRRHPSSGNTIYF; CDR3 DNA: TGTGCCACCAGGAGACACCCGAGCTCTGGAAACACCATATATTTT; J gene: TRBJ1-3; clone size: many; D gene: -; V gene: TRBV24-1
CDR3 protein: CASSWGQSGLETQYF; CDR3 DNA: TGTGCCAGCAGCTGGGGACAGTCGGGACTCGAGACCCAGTACTTC; J gene: TRBJ2-5; clone size: -; D gene: -; V gene: TRBV5-4
CDR3 protein: CASSHDRGVGEQYF; CDR3 DNA: TGTGCCAGCAGTCATGACAGGGGGGTGGGCGAGCAGTACTTC; J gene: TRBJ2-7; clone size: few; D gene: TRBD1; V gene: TRBV12-3/TRBV12-4
CDR3 protein: CASGTRGGNEKLFF; CDR3 DNA: TGTGCCAGCGGTACTAGGGGTGGGAATGAAAAACTGTTTTTT; J gene: TRBJ1-4; clone size: many; D gene: -; V gene: TRBV28
CDR3 protein: CSAAYRDTEAFF; CDR3 DNA: TGCAGCGCAGCCTACCGGGACACTGAAGCTTTCTTT; J gene: TRBJ1-1; clone size: many; D gene: -; V gene: TRBV29-1
CDR3 protein: CASSSVGRAPKETQYF; CDR3 DNA: TGTGCCAGCAGTTCGGTCGGGAGGGCCCCCAAAGAGACCCAGTACTTC; J gene: TRBJ2-5; clone size: many; D gene: TRBD2; V gene: TRBV27
CDR3 protein: CASSLRGVGGGTEAFF; CDR3 DNA: TGTGCCAGCAGCTTAAGGGGCGTGGGGGGAGGGACTGAAGCTTTCTTT; J gene: TRBJ1-1; clone size: few; D gene: -; V gene: TRBV7-2
CDR3 protein: CASSLRAASSYNEQFF; CDR3 DNA: TGCGCCAGCAGCTTGAGGGCCGCCAGCTCCTACAATGAGCAGTTCTTC; J gene: TRBJ2-1; clone size: -; D gene: -; V gene: TRBV5-1
CDR3 protein: CSAKSDRVGTDTQYF; CDR3 DNA: TGCAGTGCTAAGTCCGACAGGGTCGGTACAGATACGCAGTATTTT; J gene: TRBJ2-3; clone size: -; D gene: TRBD1; V gene: TRBV20-1
CDR3 protein: CASSPGADYEQYF; CDR3 DNA: TGTGCCAGCAGCCCGGGGGCCGACTACGAGCAGTACTTC; J gene: TRBJ2-7; clone size: many; D gene: -; V gene: TRBV7-9
CDR3 protein: CSARVSGSAGDTQYF; CDR3 DNA: TGCAGTGCTAGAGTAAGCGGGAGCGCTGGAGATACGCAGTATTTT; J gene: TRBJ2-3; clone size: once; D gene: TRBD2; V gene: TRBV20-1
CDR3 protein: CASSSRTSGLLNEQFF; CDR3 DNA: TGTGCCAGCTCATCCCGGACTAGCGGGCTCCTAAATGAGCAGTTCTTC; J gene: TRBJ2-1; clone size: many; D gene: TRBD2; V gene: TRBV18
CDR3 protein: CASSLAGSPLHF; CDR3 DNA: TGTGCCAGCAGCTTAGCAGGATCACCCCTCCACTTT; J gene: TRBJ1-6; clone size: many; D gene: -; V gene: TRBV11-2
CDR3 protein: CSAFPTVYSNQPQHF; CDR3 DNA: TGCAGTGCATTCCCGACAGTGTATAGCAATCAGCCCCAGCATTTT; J gene: TRBJ1-5; clone size: many; D gene: -; V gene: TRBV20-1
CDR3 protein: CSARSSGSIQETQYF; CDR3 DNA: TGCAGTGCTAGATCCAGCGGGAGTATCCAAGAGACCCAGTACTTC; J gene: TRBJ2-5; clone size: many; D gene: TRBD2; V gene: TRBV20-1
CDR3 protein: CASSSPDRGNTEAFF; CDR3 DNA: TGTGCCAGCAGCTCCCCGGACAGGGGGAACACTGAAGCTTTCTTT; J gene: TRBJ1-1; clone size: -; D gene: TRBD1; V gene: TRBV7-8
CDR3 protein: CASSPGYGTGALKLFF; CDR3 DNA: TGTGCCAGCAGCCCAGGATACGGGACAGGGGCACTAAAACTGTTTTTT; J gene: TRBJ1-4; clone size: many; D gene: TRBD1; V gene: TRBV7-8
CDR3 protein: CASSDRRLAGTNEQFF; CDR3 DNA: TGCGCCAGCAGTGACCGGAGACTAGCGGGTACAAATGAGCAGTTCTTC; J gene: TRBJ2-1; clone size: many; D gene: TRBD2; V gene: TRBV10-1
CDR3 protein: CASSSLAAPSYEQYF; CDR3 DNA: TGCGCCAGCAGCTCCCTAGCGGCACCATCCTACGAGCAGTACTTC; J gene: TRBJ2-7; clone size: few; D gene: TRBD2; V gene: TRBV5-1
CDR3 protein: CASSPMTASSGANVLTF; CDR3 DNA: TGTGCCAGCTCACCGATGACAGCGAGCTCTGGGGCCAACGTCCTGACTTTC; J gene: TRBJ2-6; clone size: few; D gene: -; V gene: TRBV18
CDR3 protein: CAWSWGDEQYF; CDR3 DNA: TGTGCCTGGAGTTGGGGGGACGAGCAGTACTTC; J gene: TRBJ2-7; clone size: few; D gene: -; V gene: TRBV30
CDR3 protein: CSAFRLAGITDTQYF; CDR3 DNA: TGCAGTGCTTTTAGGCTAGCGGGAATCACAGATACGCAGTATTTT; J gene: TRBJ2-3; clone size: many; D gene: TRBD2; V gene: TRBV20-1
CDR3 protein: CASSLRFRGALENSPLHF; CDR3 DNA: TGTGCCAGCAGCTTAAGGTTTAGGGGGGCCTTAGAAAATTCACCCCTCCACTTT; J gene: TRBJ1-6; clone size: -; D gene: -; V gene: TRBV7-3
CDR3 protein: CASSGTTSEQYF; CDR3 DNA: TGCGCCAGCAGCGGAACAACAAGCGAGCAGTACTTC; J gene: TRBJ2-7; clone size: many; D gene: -; V gene: TRBV5-1
CDR3 protein: CASSVRTAPNTGELFF; CDR3 DNA: TGTGCCAGCAGCGTGCGGACAGCCCCGAACACCGGGGAGCTGTTTTTT; J gene: TRBJ2-2; clone size: many; D gene: -; V gene: TRBV9
CDR3 protein: CASSSGTGHNEKLFF; CDR3 DNA: TGTGCCAGCAGTTCCGGGACAGGTCATAATGAAAAACTGTTTTTT; J gene: TRBJ1-4; clone size: many; D gene: TRBD1; V gene: TRBV27
CDR3 protein: CASSVGQGGGNEQFF; CDR3 DNA: TGCGCCAGCAGCGTGGGACAGGGGGGGGGCAATGAGCAGTTCTTC; J gene: TRBJ2-1; clone size: many; D gene: TRBD1; V gene: TRBV5-1
CDR3 protein: CASSPRGLAGGGTYEQYF; CDR3 DNA: TGTGCCAGCAGCCCACGGGGACTAGCGGGAGGAGGCACCTACGAGCAGTACTTC; J gene: TRBJ2-7; clone size: many; D gene: TRBD2; V gene: TRBV3-1
CDR3 protein: CASSLLAGGSGELFF; CDR3 DNA: TGTGCCAGCAGCCTCCTAGCGGGAGGGTCCGGGGAGCTGTTTTTT; J gene: TRBJ2-2; clone size: many; D gene: TRBD2; V gene: TRBV27
CDR3 protein: CASSSGQRYNEQFF; CDR3 DNA: TGTGCCAGCAGTTCCGGACAGAGGTACAATGAGCAGTTCTTC; J gene: TRBJ2-1; clone size: many; D gene: -; V gene: TRBV12-3/TRBV12-4
CDR3 protein: CASSPQLFEAFF; CDR3 DNA: TGTGCCAGCAGTCCACAGTTGTTTGAAGCTTTCTTT; J gene: TRBJ1-1; clone size: many; D gene: -; V gene: TRBV12-3/TRBV12-4
CDR3 protein: CASSAAGETTDTQYF; CDR3 DNA: TGTGCCAGCAGCGCCGCTGGCGAGACGACAGATACGCAGTATTTT; J gene: TRBJ2-3; clone size: many; D gene: -; V gene: TRBV5-5
CDR3 protein: CASSLHHSGNTIYF; CDR3 DNA: TGTGCCAGCAGCTTACACCACTCTGGAAACACCATATATTTT; J gene: TRBJ1-3; clone size: few; D gene: -; V gene: TRBV11-3